Sequencing of this T cell receptor (beta chain) was carried out in a study of T cells after yellow fever vaccination. The sample holds a few counts of this clonotype. In TCRdb, the 5' RACE reads were re-called with MiXCR into one record per CDR3 protein. Of around 400,000 distinct CDR3 sequences in the sample, under 14% were seen once. Trimming cost V 4 bases and J 3 bases, with 14 bases left between them. The CDR3 spans 14 residues. Germline assignment: CDR1 SGHRS and CDR2 YFSETQ. The TCR sequence derives from a young man who received the YFV17D yellow fever vaccine. The chain combines TRBV5-1 with TRBJ2-7, with no clear D. The specimen was PBMCs, collected on the day of the first yellow fever vaccination. CDR3 region: CASSLDGLNYEQYV. CDR3 in DNA: TGCGCCAGCAGCCTGGACGGCCTTAACTACGAGCAGTACGTC.